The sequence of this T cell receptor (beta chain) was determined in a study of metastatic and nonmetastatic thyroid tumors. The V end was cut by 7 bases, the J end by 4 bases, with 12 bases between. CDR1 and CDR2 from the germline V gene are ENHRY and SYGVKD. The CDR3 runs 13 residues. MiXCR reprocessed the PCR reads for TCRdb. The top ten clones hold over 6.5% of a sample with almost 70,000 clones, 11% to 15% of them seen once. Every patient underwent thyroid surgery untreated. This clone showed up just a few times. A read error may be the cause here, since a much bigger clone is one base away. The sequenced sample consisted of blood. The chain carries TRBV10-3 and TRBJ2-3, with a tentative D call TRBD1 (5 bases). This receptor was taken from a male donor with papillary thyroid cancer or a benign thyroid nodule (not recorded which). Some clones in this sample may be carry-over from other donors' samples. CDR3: CAIMPQVADTQYF. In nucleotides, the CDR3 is TGTGCCATCATGCCACAGGTAGCAGATACGCAGTATTTT.